Following are 31 T cell receptor beta chains from one sample sequenced in a study of beta chain features in type 1 diabetes. Study observations and caveats: Moderately but significantly shorter TCRB CDR3s were found in Type 1 diabetes patients in all four CD4+ subsets.

These TCRs' antigens remain unknown. Expressed TCRB transcripts were sequenced because the isolated RNA had all been reverse transcribed beforehand. The protocol was immunoSEQ multiplex PCR, while the TCRdb copy is restricted to in-frame clones and leaves out a portion. The profile covers hundreds of thousands of clones, with approximately 16% appearing a single time and 0.015% to 0.017% taken by the ten largest. Sequenced sample: naive CD4+ T cells from blood. These TCRs come from a man aged 18-30 years with type 1 diabetes.

This sequence joins TRBV30 and TRBJ2-7; 9 bases match TRBD1. The CDR3 has 15 residues. The germline gives CDR1 GTSNPN, CDR2 SVGIG (reference sequence). Losses at the gene ends were 3 bases for V and 6 bases for J; bases not matched to a gene: 12. In nucleotides, the CDR3 is TGTGCCTGGAGAGGGAGGGGGACAGGGCTAACCGAGCAGTACTTC. This translates into CAWRGRGTGLTEQYF.

Only a few counts were recorded for this clone. The chain uses TRBV30 and TRBJ1-2; D is undetermined. This CDR3 is 12 amino acids long. V was pared by 0 bases and J by 8 bases, with 10 bases between. Germline V lookup: CDR1 GTSNPN, CDR2 SVGIG (reference sequence). The CDR3 region is CAWSVVMSGYTF. The CDR3 nucleotides read TGTGCCTGGAGTGTAGTGATGAGCGGCTACACCTTC.

The CDR3 DNA sequence: TGTGCCAGCAGCCCCAGTTGGAACAGCGGTGGCTACACCTTC. Its protein product is CASSPSWNSGGYTF. The rearrangement links TRBV7-9 to TRBJ1-2; D not resolved. The CDR3 contains 14 residues. CDR1 and CDR2 from the germline V gene are SEHNR and FQNEAQ (reference sequence). V dropped 5 bases and J dropped 7 bases, with 17 bases sitting between them.

V gene TRBV23-1 combines with J gene TRBJ1-5, with 8 bases identical to TRBD1. TRBV23-1 is filed as an ORF, its function uncertain. V shed 2 bases and J 2 bases; nucleotides not matched to a gene: 11. The CDR3 contains 18 residues. CDR3 DNA: TGCGCCAGCAGTCAAGAGACAGGGGATCGGGATCGCAATCAGCCCCAGCATTTT. Translating gives CASSQETGDRDRNQPQHF.

J is TRBJ1-5 and V is TRBV2; weak D call: TRBD1 (6 bases). V lost 6 bases to trimming and J lost 4 bases, with 10 bases between them. The CDR3 length is 13 residues. Germline CDR1 reads SNHLY; CDR2 reads FYNNEI. The CDR3 here is CASRGQINQPQHF. The CDR3, as DNA: TGTGCCAGCAGGGGACAAATAAATCAGCCCCAGCATTTT.

This clone was counted a few times. This chain uses TRBV23-1 with TRBJ1-2; D perhaps matches TRBD1 (6 bases). TRBV23-1 is an ORF, and what it does is uncertain. V shed 0 bases and J shed 4 bases, with 15 bases lying between them. The CDR3 runs 16 residues. The CDR3 here is CASSQSWQGICYGYTF. CDR3 in DNA: TGCGCCAGCAGTCAATCGTGGCAGGGGATTTGCTATGGCTACACCTTC.

V is TRBV6-6 and J is TRBJ2-3; D unresolved. This CDR3 comprises 12 residues. With 4 bases removed from V and 4 bases from J, the gap between germline ends came to 6 bases. The germline CDR1 and CDR2 sequences are MNHNY and SVGAGI (reference sequence). CDR3 nucleotides: TGTGCCAGCAGTTTAGCTCCAGATACGCAGTATTTT. Protein sequence: CASSLAPDTQYF.

The chain joins TRBV7-2 to TRBJ2-7; 8 positions match TRBD2. Germline trimming cut 5 bases from V and 7 bases from J; bases unmatched to any gene: 4. Germline V lookup: CDR1 SGHTA, CDR2 FQGNSA. The CDR3 consists of 12 residues. The CDR3 coding sequence is TGTGCCAGCAGCCCGAGACTAGCGGAGCAGTACTTC. Amino acids: CASSPRLAEQYF. Together with reference TRBV7-2 and TRBJ2-7, the CDR3 gives the full variable domain: GAGVSQSPSNKVTEKGKDVELRCDPISGHTALYWYRQSLGQGLEFLIYFQGNSAPDKSGLPSDRFSAERTGGSVSTLTIQRTQQEDSAVYLCASSPRLAEQYFGPGTRLTVT.

The chain links TRBV5-1 to TRBJ2-1; D ambiguous. CDR3 size: 12 residues. Germline V CDR1 and CDR2: SGHRS, YFSETQ. The V and J ends lost 0 bases and 9 bases respectively, with 7 bases between them. The CDR3 nucleotides read TGCGCCAGCAGCTTGGGCGGTGGTGAGCAGTTCTTC. Its translation is CASSLGGGEQFF.

This clone was seen a few times. V gene TRBV5-5 combines with J gene TRBJ1-1; D is unclear. From germline, CDR1 is SGHKS and CDR2 YYEKEE (reference sequence). V was pared by 2 bases and J by 4 bases, with 9 bases between. CDR3 size: 13 residues. This chain's CDR3 is CASSFTSVTEAFF. The CDR3 DNA is TGTGCCAGCAGCTTCACCTCAGTCACTGAAGCTTTCTTT. The full variable domain, in which reference TRBV5-5 and TRBJ1-1 provide the parts outside the CDR3, is DAGVTQSPTHLIKTRGQQVTLRCSPISGHKSVSWYQQVLGQGPQFIFQYYEKEERGRGNFPDRFSARQFPNYSSELNVNALLLGDSALYLCASSFTSVTEAFFGQGTRLTVV.

This clone was counted between two and nine times. J is TRBJ2-3 and V is TRBV6-5; 10 nucleotides match TRBD2. The J segment lost 10 bases and the V segment lost 6 bases, leaving 10 bases of the junction unmatched. The CDR3 runs 14 residues. Per the germline V gene, CDR1 is MNHEY and CDR2 is SVGAGI. The CDR3 loop reads CASSRTGTSVAQYF. The CDR3 DNA reads TGTGCCAGCAGCAGAACCGGGACTAGCGTTGCGCAGTATTTT.

This clone has more than one count but fewer than ten. The rearrangement links TRBV7-2 to TRBJ1-6, with D unclear. Deletions cut 1 base from V and 3 bases from J, with 7 bases between. CDR3 length: 15 amino acids. Germline loops: CDR1 SGHTA, CDR2 FQGNSA. CDR3 sequence reads: CASSLGTDYNSPLHF. Here the CDR3 DNA reads TGTGCCAGCAGCTTAGGAACAGACTATAATTCACCCCTCCACTTT.

The V gene is TRBV6-4, the J gene TRBJ2-1; D might be TRBD2 (6 bases). The CDR3 spans 13 residues. Germline values: CDR1 MRHNA, CDR2 SNTAGT. V gave up 8 bases and J gave up 5 bases, with 13 bases separating them. This CDR3 reads CASSVRENNEQFF. DNA of the CDR3: TGTGCCAGCTCTGTCCGGGAGAACAATGAGCAGTTCTTC.

This rearrangement joins TRBV7-9 to TRBJ2-7, with 10 bases lining up with TRBD2. Trimming removed 3 bases from V and 7 bases from J; junction bases left unmatched: 6. CDR1 is SEHNR, CDR2 FQNEAQ, per germline (reference sequence). CDR3 length equals 14 residues. The CDR3 reads CASSLASGGGEQYF. CDR3 bases: TGTGCCAGCAGCTTGGCTAGCGGGGGAGGGGAGCAGTACTTC.

This clone was counted between two and nine times. The chain links TRBV19 to TRBJ2-7; 8 nucleotides line up with TRBD1. The germline V gene encodes CDR1 LNHDA and CDR2 SQIVND (reference sequence). J was trimmed by 6 bases and V by 5 bases; bases with no gene match: 15. The CDR3 has 16 residues. Here the CDR3 reads CASSATGGTGSREQYF. The DNA of the CDR3 is TGTGCCAGTAGTGCCACAGGGGGGACTGGATCTCGCGAGCAGTACTTC.

This chain joins TRBV25-1 and TRBJ1-1; maybe TRBD1 (6 bases). The CDR3 totals 14 residues. Trimming removed 2 bases from V and 11 bases from J, with 18 bases in between. Germline V gene lookup returns CDR1 MGHDK and CDR2 SYGVNS. The CDR3 bases are TGTGCCAGCAGTGAAGTAGGCCGGACAGACCCCGCTTTCTTT. It yields the protein CASSEVGRTDPAFF.

The V and J genes are TRBV5-4 and TRBJ2-5; D is unclear. This CDR3 comprises 13 residues. Germline CDR1 SGHNT, CDR2 YYREEE (reference sequence). Trimming took 2 bases from V and 3 from J, leaving 8 bases between them. CDR3 nucleotide sequence: TGTGCCAGCAGCTTAAGAGGTGAAGAGACCCAGTACTTC. Translating gives CASSLRGEETQYF.

This clone was counted a few times. The V and J genes are TRBV27 and TRBJ1-2, with D possibly TRBD1 on 5 matching bases. With 5 bases removed from V and 5 bases from J, the gap between germline ends came to 18 bases. The CDR3 runs 15 residues. CDR1 and CDR2 (germline): MNHEY, SMNVEV (reference sequence). CDR3 region: CASSPDRGGGYGYTF. For the CDR3, the DNA is TGTGCCAGCAGTCCAGACAGAGGTGGAGGGTATGGCTACACCTTC.

This clone occurred a few times. The same CDR3 can be traced to other DNA sequences in this sample. The rearrangement links TRBV5-1 to TRBJ2-5, with unresolved D. V was pared by 5 bases and J by 1 base, with 3 bases between. The CDR3 is 11 residues long. Per the germline V gene, CDR1 is SGHRS and CDR2 is YFSETQ. In nucleotides, the CDR3 is TGCGCCAGCAGTCGCCAAGAGACCCAGTACTTC. Amino acid sequence: CASSRQETQYF.

The V gene is TRBV20-1, the J gene TRBJ2-1; 8 bases map to TRBD1. This CDR3 is 11 amino acids long. V lost 6 bases to trimming and J lost 9 bases; unmatched junction nucleotides: 4. Germline assignment: CDR1 DFQATT and CDR2 SNEGSKA (reference sequence). CDR3 DNA: TGCAGTGCCCCCAGGGGGCCTGAGCAGTTCTTC. Protein product: CSAPRGPEQFF.

This clone has a handful of counts. The CDR3 DNA is TGTGCCAGCAGTTACCGGGGAGCTGGCTACACCTTC. It yields the protein CASSYRGAGYTF. The rearrangement links TRBV6-5 to TRBJ1-2, with D unclear. V was shortened by 2 bases and J by 7 bases, with 8 bases between the two germline ends. The CDR3 runs to 12 residues. Germline lookup yields CDR1 MNHEY and CDR2 SVGAGI.

This chain connects TRBV2 to TRBJ2-5; 7 bases line up with TRBD2. The germline V gene has CDR1 SNHLY and CDR2 FYNNEI. This CDR3 is built from 14 residues. V lost 4 bases to trimming and J lost 5 bases; unmatched junction nucleotides: 7. The CDR3 reads CASSGLRGGETQYF. The CDR3 DNA reads TGTGCCAGCAGTGGTTTGCGGGGAGGGGAGACCCAGTACTTC.

This clone was picked up a small number of times. This rearrangement joins TRBV9 to TRBJ2-2, with 7 nucleotides matching TRBD2. Germline V lookup: CDR1 SGDLS, CDR2 YYNGEE. V lost 0 bases and J lost 5; bases outside the gene matches: 7. The CDR3 extends over 16 amino acids. The CDR3 region is CASSVGPRGGTGELFF. The CDR3, as DNA: TGTGCCAGCAGCGTAGGCCCACGGGGAGGGACCGGGGAGCTGTTTTTT.

This clone was observed a few times. V and J are TRBV29-1 and TRBJ1-2, with TRBD1 as a possible D gene (6 bases). This CDR3 comprises 15 residues. V was shortened by 7 bases and J by 2 bases, with 20 bases between the two germline ends. Germline assignment: CDR1 SQVTM and CDR2 ANQGSEA. In DNA, the CDR3 is TGCAGCGCCGGAACTTCAGGACAGATCAACTATGGCTACACCTTC. It specifies CSAGTSGQINYGYTF.

The gene calls are TRBV4-1 and TRBJ2-5, with D uncertain. CDR3 size: 13 residues. The V gene's germline CDR1 is MGHRA and CDR2 YSYEKL. V was clipped by 1 base and J by 5 bases, with 8 bases between them. CDR3 DNA sequence: TGCGCCAGCAGCCAAGTCCTCCCCGAGACCCAGTACTTC. Encoded protein: CASSQVLPETQYF.

CDR3 loop: CASRQTRSPSYTQYF. CDR3 in DNA: TGTGCCAGCAGGCAAACGCGGTCACCGTCATATACGCAGTATTTT. This chain uses TRBV7-2 with TRBJ2-3; D is uncertain. The germline gives CDR1 SGHTA, CDR2 FQGNSA. Trimming shortened V by 6 bases and J by 7 bases, and 20 bases separated the two germline ends. This CDR3 spans 15 amino acids.

This clone was detected a few times. Given the absence of the conserved phenylalanine or tryptophan at the CDR3 end, a read error is likely. It is unclear where the CDR3 begins or ends on the DNA, so no DNA is shown, and the CDR3 is as TCRdb lists it. The CDR3: CASKTGLQ. The chain carries TRBV19 and TRBJ2-7; no DNA check was done on the table's D call, TRBD1. The CDR3 is made up of 8 amino acids, end residues included. Germline lookup yields CDR1 LNHDA and CDR2 SQIVND (reference sequence).

The chain has TRBV30 and TRBJ2-7, with 10 bases lining up with TRBD1. The CDR3 loop spans 16 amino acids. The junction had 10 bases not matched to a gene; V was cut back by 3 bases and J by 2 bases. CDR1 and CDR2 from the germline V gene are GTSNPN and SVGIG (reference sequence). The CDR3 loop reads CAWRPKPGQGPYEQYF. The CDR3, as DNA: TGTGCCTGGAGACCTAAGCCGGGACAGGGGCCCTACGAGCAGTACTTC.

The V and J genes are TRBV11-2 and TRBJ2-6; TRBD2 is a possible D gene (6 bases). V lost 2 bases and J lost 0, with 11 bases in between. Germline lookup yields CDR1 SGHAT and CDR2 FQNNGV. CDR3 length: 17 amino acids. The DNA for the CDR3 is TGTGCCAGCAGCTTAAGCCAGCGGGTCTCTGGGGCCAACGTCCTGACTTTC. The encoded protein is CASSLSQRVSGANVLTF.

The chain couples TRBV11-2 to TRBJ2-3, with TRBD2 matching over 11 bases. This CDR3 has 16 residues. Trimming cost V 3 bases and J 7 bases; bases outside gene matches: 9. Germline V gene sequence: CDR1 SGHAT, CDR2 FQNNGV. The DNA of the CDR3 is TGTGCCAGCAGCTTGATTAGCGGGAGGGCCCACAATACGCAGTATTTT. This codes for CASSLISGRAHNTQYF.

The rearrangement links TRBV14 to TRBJ1-2, with a tentative D call TRBD1 (5 bases). CDR3 length equals 13 residues. The ends were cut back, 4 bases at V and 8 bases at J, with 14 bases in the middle. CDR1 is SGHDN, CDR2 FVKESK, per germline. The CDR3 DNA reads TGTGCCAGCAGCCGCGCAGGGCCGGGCGGCTACACCTTC. It specifies CASSRAGPGGYTF.